One TCR beta chain is described in this entry. This sample is drawn from a study of cytomegalovirus exposure and HLA in healthy donors. About the study: Some 85 million unique TCRs, all from HLA-typed donors, were included in an early release of the data.

PCR involved 60 Vbeta and 13 Jbeta primers. The assay was immunoSEQ multiplex PCR, and TCRdb's table has in-frame clones only and misses some. The record lists over 40,000 clones, of which the ten most abundant hold approximately 6.2%. The source is a man aged 25 to 40 in good health and CMV-seronegative. What was sequenced was PBMCs.

Here the CDR3 reads CASSLGRVQETQYF. The CDR3 coding sequence is TGTGCCAGCAGCTTGGGGCGGGTCCAAGAGACCCAGTACTTC. The chain employs TRBV5-6 and TRBJ2-5; D is possibly TRBD2 (5 bases). Germline CDR1 is SGHDT and CDR2 is YYEEEE. V lost 0 bases and J 1 base, leaving 7 bases between the germline ends. The CDR3 runs 14 residues.